The T cell receptor beta chain described here comes from a study of lung T cells in sarcoidosis with Löfgren's syndrome. As concerns this clonotype: Its antigen is currently unknown. It may be a read error: a sequence one base away is much more abundant. The conserved closing phenylalanine or tryptophan is absent in this CDR3, likely reflecting a read error.

CDR1 is SGHTA, CDR2 FQGNSA, per germline. The V gene lost 3 bases and the J gene lost 5 bases, with 4 bases spanning the gap. This CDR3 contains 11 residues. Via MiXCR, TCRdb re-called the reads, giving one row per CDR3 protein. The sample lists 15,000 to 25,000 distinct CDR3 sequences, about 21% occurring once. Findings of the study overall: TRAV12-1 and TRBV2 were reportedly most expanded in Löfgren's patients.

The specimen sequenced was CD4+ T cells from bronchoalveolar lavage. The rearrangement joins TRBV7-2 to TRBJ2-5; D not resolved. The clonotype was recovered from a human donor with sarcoidosis (Löfgren's syndrome or another form), or a control subject (not recorded which). In DNA form, the CDR3 reads TGTGCCAGCAGCTTTGCGGAGACCCAGTACCTC. It is translated as CASSFAETQYL.